The 5 T cell receptor beta chains given below trace back to one sample, sequenced in a study of cytomegalovirus exposure and HLA in healthy donors. Amplification used 60 Vbeta primers and 13 Jbeta primers. Sequencing used immunoSEQ multiplex PCR; TCRdb keeps in-frame clones, though not all of them. The sample has some 96,000 clones, 76% seen once. Sample: PBMCs. The origin of the receptors is a woman aged 55-70 years in good health and CMV-seropositive.

This chain uses TRBV5-1 with TRBJ2-7, with D tentatively TRBD2 (6 bases). Germline values: CDR1 SGHRS, CDR2 YFSETQ. V was pared by 2 bases and J by 7 bases, with 16 bases between. CDR3 size: 14 residues. For the CDR3, the DNA is TGCGCCAGCAGCTTAGGGGACTCGGAGGTGGAGCAGTACTTC. The encoded protein is CASSLGDSEVEQYF. The whole variable domain, filled in from reference TRBV5-1 and TRBJ2-7, reads KAGVTQTPRYLIKTRGQQVTLSCSPISGHRSVSWYQQTPGQGLQFLFEYFSETQRNKGNFPGRFSGRQFSNSRSEMNVSTLELGDSALYLCASSLGDSEVEQYFGPGTRLTVT.

The genes are TRBV4-1 and TRBJ2-1; 11 bases are shared with TRBD2. J was trimmed by 8 bases and V by 6 bases; bases with no gene match: 3. The CDR3 runs 13 residues. CDR1 MGHRA and CDR2 YSYEKL come from the germline V gene. CDR3 sequence reads: CASRLAGGDEQFF. CDR3 coding DNA: TGCGCCAGCAGATTAGCGGGAGGGGATGAGCAGTTCTTC.

The rearrangement joins TRBV6-5 to TRBJ2-1; no reliable D call. CDR3 length equals 13 residues. Germline values: CDR1 MNHEY, CDR2 SVGAGI. V shed 9 bases and J shed 5 bases, with 14 bases lying between them. DNA for the CDR3: TGTGCCAGTTCTCCCACCGAGCACAATGAGCAGTTCTTC. Protein: CASSPTEHNEQFF.

This clone was picked up a small number of times. This chain links TRBV5-5 with TRBJ1-2; D unresolved. Germline lookup yields CDR1 SGHKS and CDR2 YYEKEE (reference sequence). This CDR3 is 12 amino acids long. V was cut by 4 bases and J by 3 bases, with 7 bases left in between. CDR3 in amino acids: CASSNRDYGYTF. Written as DNA, the CDR3 is TGTGCCAGCAGCAACAGAGACTATGGCTACACCTTC.

V gene TRBV6-1 combines with J gene TRBJ2-3; D remains ambiguous. The ends were cut back, 3 bases at V and 0 bases at J, with 7 bases in the middle. The CDR3 extends over 14 amino acids. Germline V gene data show CDR1 as MNHNS and CDR2 as SASEGT. CDR3 in amino acids: CASSDYSSTDTQYF. DNA of the CDR3: TGTGCCAGCAGTGATTACAGTAGCACAGATACGCAGTATTTT.